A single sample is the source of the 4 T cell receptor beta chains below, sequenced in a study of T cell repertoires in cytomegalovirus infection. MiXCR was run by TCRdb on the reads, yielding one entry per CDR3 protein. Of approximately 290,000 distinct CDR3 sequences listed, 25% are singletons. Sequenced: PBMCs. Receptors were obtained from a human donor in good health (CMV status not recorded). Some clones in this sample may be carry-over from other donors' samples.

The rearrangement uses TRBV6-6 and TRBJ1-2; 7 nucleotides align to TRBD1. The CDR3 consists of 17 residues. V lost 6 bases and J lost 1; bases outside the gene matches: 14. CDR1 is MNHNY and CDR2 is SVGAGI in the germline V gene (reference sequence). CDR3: CASSPIPGRGLNYGYTF. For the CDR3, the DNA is TGTGCCAGCAGCCCTATTCCCGGGAGGGGGCTTAACTATGGCTACACCTTC.

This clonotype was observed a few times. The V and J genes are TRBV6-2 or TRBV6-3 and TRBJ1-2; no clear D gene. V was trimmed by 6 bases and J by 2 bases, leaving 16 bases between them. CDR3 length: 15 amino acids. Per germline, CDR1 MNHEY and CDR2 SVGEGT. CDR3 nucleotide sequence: TGTGCCAGCAGAGCCGGGCCTCTGGCGAACTATGGCTACACCTTC. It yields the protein CASRAGPLANYGYTF.

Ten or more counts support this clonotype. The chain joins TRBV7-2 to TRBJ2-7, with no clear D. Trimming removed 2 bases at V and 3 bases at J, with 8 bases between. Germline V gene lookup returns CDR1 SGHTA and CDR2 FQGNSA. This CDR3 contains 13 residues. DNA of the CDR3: TGTGCCAGCAGCTTAACGTCTTACTACGAGCAGTACTTC. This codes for CASSLTSYYEQYF.

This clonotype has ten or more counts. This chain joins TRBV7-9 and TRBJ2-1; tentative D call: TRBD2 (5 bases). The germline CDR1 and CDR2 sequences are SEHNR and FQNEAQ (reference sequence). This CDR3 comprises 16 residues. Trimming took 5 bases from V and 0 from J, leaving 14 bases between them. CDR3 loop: CASSTIANRSYNEQFF. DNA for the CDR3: TGTGCCAGCAGCACAATAGCGAACCGCTCCTACAATGAGCAGTTCTTC.